A selection of T cell receptor beta chains follows, all from one sample in a study of cytomegalovirus exposure and HLA in healthy donors. Assay: immunoSEQ multiplex PCR; the TCRdb copy retains only in-frame clones and omits some. The sample yields approximately 86,000 clones, roughly 80% seen once. Input material: PBMCs. The receptor set was obtained from a man aged 40-49 years in good health and CMV-seronegative. The CDR3 runs from the conserved cysteine through the conserved F or W. The order of the fields is clone size, D gene, J gene, V gene, CDR3 protein, CDR3 DNA. D genes are given only for firm matches. The listing skips clone size in some rows; elsewhere it reads once, few, many or a size class.

.,TRBD1,TRBJ2-1,TRBV27,CASILRTGGFNEQFF,TGTGCCAGCATCTTAAGGACAGGGGGCTTCAATGAGCAGTTCTTC
few,.,TRBJ2-7,TRBV30,CAWTKPGHLGGWEQYF,TGTGCCTGGACCAAACCTGGGCACCTCGGAGGGTGGGAGCAGTACTTC
.,TRBD1,TRBJ1-6,TRBV5-3,CARSFEGADSPLHF,TGTGCCAGAAGCTTTGAGGGGGCAGATTCACCCCTCCACTTT
.,TRBD1,TRBJ2-7,TRBV4-3,CASSLGTGATYEQYF,TGCGCCAGCAGCCTAGGGACAGGGGCCACCTACGAGCAGTACTTC
.,TRBD1,TRBJ1-1,TRBV4-3,CASSQERRQGATEAFF,TGCGCCAGCAGCCAAGAAAGGCGGCAGGGGGCGACTGAAGCTTTCTTT
.,.,TRBJ2-5,TRBV5-1,CASSLGTEETQYF,TGCGCCAGCAGCTTGGGGACAGAAGAGACCCAGTACTTC
.,TRBD1,TRBJ2-2,TRBV4-1,CASSNPTGDRGNTGELFF,TGCGCCAGCAGCAACCCTACCGGGGACAGGGGGAACACCGGGGAGCTGTTTTTT
.,TRBD1,TRBJ2-7,TRBV30,CAWSVSGQGKTYEQYF,TGTGCCTGGAGTGTATCGGGACAGGGGAAAACCTACGAGCAGTACTTC
few,.,TRBJ1-5,TRBV9,CASSRQGQPDQPQHF,TGTGCCAGCAGCCGCCAAGGACAGCCTGATCAGCCCCAGCATTTT
.,TRBD1,TRBJ1-5,TRBV6-1,CASSDQGDRGWDQPQHF,TGTGCCAGCAGTGACCAAGGGGACAGGGGTTGGGATCAGCCCCAGCATTTT
.,TRBD2,TRBJ2-3,TRBV10-1,CASKGTSLTYTQYF,TGCGCCAGCAAAGGGACTAGCCTTACTTATACGCAGTATTTT
.,.,TRBJ2-5,TRBV7-9,CASAPPLGSQETQYF,TGTGCCAGCGCCCCCCCGTTAGGGAGCCAAGAGACCCAGTACTTC
.,.,TRBJ1-1,TRBV7-9,CASSLGPRSLNTEAFF,TGTGCCAGCAGCTTAGGCCCCAGGTCTCTAAACACTGAAGCTTTCTTT
once,TRBD2,TRBJ2-5,TRBV28,CASSTLMGGQLETQYF,TGTGCCAGCAGTACCCTAATGGGAGGGCAGTTGGAGACCCAGTACTTC
.,.,TRBJ1-3,TRBV6-5,CASSYRGSGNTIYF,TGTGCCAGCAGTTACAGAGGGTCTGGAAACACCATATATTTT
.,.,TRBJ1-5,TRBV6-6,CASTGDYSNQPQHF,TGTGCCAGCACAGGGGATTATAGCAATCAGCCCCAGCATTTT
once,TRBD1,TRBJ1-1,TRBV7-8,CASSSGTGRTEAFF,TGTGCCAGCAGCTCCGGGACAGGGCGGACTGAAGCTTTCTTT
.,TRBD1,TRBJ1-4,TRBV14,CASSKRLDRNEKLFF,TGTGCCAGCAGCAAAAGATTGGACAGGAATGAAAAACTGTTTTTT
.,TRBD2,TRBJ2-3,TRBV5-1,CASSLRSGGTTDTQYF,TGCGCCAGCAGCTTGAGAAGCGGGGGTACGACAGATACGCAGTATTTT
.,.,TRBJ1-4,TRBV6-6,CASSWGPTNEKLFF,TGTGCCAGCAGTTGGGGCCCAACTAATGAAAAACTGTTTTTT
.,TRBD1,TRBJ2-2,TRBV5-1,CASTSDRDSPNTGELFF,TGCGCCAGCACCTCGGACAGGGACAGTCCGAACACCGGGGAGCTGTTTTTT
.,.,TRBJ1-5,TRBV5-1,CASSLGGDDQPQHF,TGCGCCAGCAGCTTGGGGGGCGATGATCAGCCCCAGCATTTT
.,.,TRBJ1-5,TRBV7-2,CASSLQGVAGQPQHF,TGTGCCAGCAGCTTACAAGGGGTGGCCGGTCAGCCCCAGCATTTT
.,.,TRBJ1-1,TRBV27,CASSPRPDRNTEAFF,TGTGCCAGCAGTCCTAGACCGGACAGGAACACTGAAGCTTTCTTT
.,.,TRBJ2-3,TRBV6-1,CASSESWGDADTQYF,TGTGCCAGCAGTGAAAGTTGGGGGGACGCAGATACGCAGTATTTT
.,.,TRBJ2-3,TRBV9,CASSVVGFPSTDTQYF,TGTGCCAGCAGCGTAGTGGGCTTTCCTAGCACAGATACGCAGTATTTT
once,.,TRBJ2-7,TRBV11-2,CASSLGSAISYEQYF,TGTGCCAGCAGCTTAGGTTCTGCGATCTCCTACGAGCAGTACTTC
.,TRBD1,TRBJ2-7,TRBV2,CASKYLIGQGAVEQYF,TGTGCCAGCAAGTATCTCATCGGACAGGGGGCCGTCGAGCAGTACTTC
.,TRBD2,TRBJ2-7,TRBV2,CASRVGGENNF,TGTGCCAGCCGGGTCGGGGGGGAAAACAACTTC
.,.,TRBJ2-7,TRBV6-5,CASSYSVRADEQYF,TGTGCCAGCAGTTACTCGGTAAGAGCCGACGAGCAGTACTTC
.,.,TRBJ1-3,TRBV7-9,CASSLLEGNTIYF,TGTGCCAGCAGCTTACTTGAGGGAAACACCATATATTTT
.,.,TRBJ1-6,TRBV9,CASSARVLGAKGSYNSPLHF,TGTGCCAGCAGCGCCAGAGTTCTGGGGGCGAAGGGCTCCTATAATTCACCCCTCCACTTT
.,TRBD2,TRBJ2-2,TRBV5-1,CASSSTSGGPLNTGELFF,TGCGCCAGCAGCTCGACTAGCGGGGGGCCTCTGAACACCGGGGAGCTGTTTTTT
.,.,TRBJ2-1,TRBV27,CATSGPYNEQFF,TGTGCCACCTCAGGCCCCTACAATGAGCAGTTCTTC
.,.,TRBJ2-7,TRBV19,CASTPFGGSYEQYF,TGTGCCAGTACCCCATTTGGAGGGTCCTACGAGCAGTACTTC
.,.,TRBJ1-5,TRBV6-6,CASGTGDF,TGTGCCAGCGGAACCGGGGATTTT
.,.,TRBJ2-7,TRBV5-1,CASSLFSGRPTGEQYF,TGCGCCAGCAGCTTGTTTTCGGGACGCCCGACAGGCGAGCAGTACTTC
.,TRBD1,TRBJ1-2,TRBV28,CASQLTGVAHYGYTF,TGTGCCAGCCAATTAACAGGGGTGGCACACTATGGCTACACCTTC
.,TRBD1,TRBJ1-2,TRBV4-3,CASSQDGGQGAFSGYTF,TGCGCCAGCAGCCAAGACGGCGGACAGGGGGCGTTTAGTGGCTACACCTTC
.,TRBD2,TRBJ2-2,TRBV7-6,CASSLAPASGGAGELFF,TGTGCCAGCAGCTTAGCGCCGGCTAGCGGGGGGGCCGGGGAGCTGTTTTTT
.,TRBD1,TRBJ2-5,TRBV5-1,CASSLATIGTGKQYF,TGCGCCAGCAGCTTGGCCACGATCGGGACAGGAAAGCAGTACTTC
.,.,TRBJ1-6,TRBV27,CASGGAYNSPLHF,TGTGCCAGCGGGGGGGCCTATAATTCACCCCTCCACTTT
.,.,TRBJ1-2,TRBV6-1,CASSESSYGYTF,TGTGCCAGCAGTGAATCGAGTTATGGCTACACCTTC